One and the same sample provided the 30 T cell receptor beta chains below, sequenced in a study of blood T cell repertoires in COVID-19. Sequenced by immunoSEQ multiplex PCR; TCRdb stores in-frame clones only, minus some. The table records tens of thousands of clones, 60% to 85% of them present only once. The sample taken for sequencing was peripheral blood. Receptors originate from a woman older than 75 with acute or convalescent COVID-19.

CDR3 in DNA: TGTGCCAGTAGTTTCGACAGGGGAATGAACACTGAAGCTTTCTTT. Translation gives CASSFDRGMNTEAFF. This chain joins TRBV19 and TRBJ1-1; 8 nucleotides line up with TRBD1. The CDR3 extends over 15 amino acids. Per germline, CDR1 LNHDA and CDR2 SQIVND (reference sequence). J was trimmed by 0 bases and V by 5 bases; bases with no gene match: 5.

The chain links TRBV7-2 to TRBJ2-4; 7 bases are a match to TRBD2. Germline loops: CDR1 SGHTA, CDR2 FQGNSA. V shed 2 bases and J 8 bases; nucleotides not matched to a gene: 6. This CDR3 has 14 amino acids. The CDR3 sequence: CASSLSTSLDIQYF. The CDR3 bases are TGTGCCAGCAGCTTATCGACTAGCTTGGACATTCAGTACTTC.

This rearrangement joins TRBV28 to TRBJ2-1; 8 nucleotides match TRBD2. Per the germline V gene, CDR1 is MDHEN and CDR2 is SYDVKM. The V and J ends lost 7 bases and 10 bases, in that order; junction bases with no gene match: 9. The CDR3 length is 13 residues. The CDR3 loop reads CASTLRAGGEQFF. CDR3 DNA sequence: TGTGCCAGCACCCTAAGGGCGGGAGGAGAGCAGTTCTTC.

This chain uses TRBV18 with TRBJ1-5; D is unclear. This CDR3 contains 15 residues. Trimming removed 5 bases from V and 0 bases from J, with 11 bases in between. Germline CDR1 and CDR2: KGHSH and LQKENI. CDR3 loop: CASSANFDSNQPQHF. The CDR3 DNA reads TGTGCCAGCTCAGCAAACTTTGATAGCAATCAGCCCCAGCATTTT.

The V gene is TRBV29-1, the J gene TRBJ1-1, with TRBD1 matching 10 bases. With 8 bases clipped from V and 6 bases from J, the junction kept 9 bases outside the gene matches. The germline V gene encodes CDR1 SQVTM and CDR2 ANQGSEA. The length of the CDR3 is 13 residues. Here the CDR3 DNA reads TGCAGCTCCTTGGCTGGGACAGGGGCTGAAGCTTTCTTT. Protein product: CSSLAGTGAEAFF.

This chain uses TRBV27 with TRBJ1-5; D is unclear. Germline lookup yields CDR1 MNHEY and CDR2 SMNVEV (reference sequence). The CDR3 covers 13 residues. V was shortened by 6 bases and J by 7 bases, with 13 bases between the two germline ends. The CDR3 DNA reads as TGTGCCAGCAGCCTCAGGCCTGAACAGCCCCAGCATTTT. Translating it yields CASSLRPEQPQHF.

In its sample, this clone was seen a few times. The chain links TRBV5-1 to TRBJ1-1, with TRBD1 as a possible D gene (6 bases). V was shortened by 4 bases and J by 2 bases, with 9 bases between the two germline ends. The CDR3 covers 13 residues. Germline V gene data show CDR1 as SGHRS and CDR2 as YFSETQ. The CDR3 DNA is TGCGCCAGCAGCCCGGACAGTAACACTGAAGCTTTCTTT. It encodes CASSPDSNTEAFF.

The rearrangement links TRBV2 to TRBJ2-1, with 8 positions matching TRBD2. J gave up 8 bases and V 7 bases, and 10 bases lay outside the gene matches. The CDR3 has 14 amino acids. The germline V gene has CDR1 SNHLY and CDR2 FYNNEI. CDR3 in DNA: TGTGCCAGCAAGGGTAGCGGGAAGGCGGATGAGCAGTTCTTC. It codes for CASKGSGKADEQFF.

The CDR3 loop is CGRPLRGPWLGTEAFF. In nucleotides, the CDR3 is TGCGGCCGGCCCTTAAGGGGCCCCTGGCTAGGCACTGAAGCTTTCTTT. This chain links TRBV29-1 with TRBJ1-1; a possible D gene is TRBD1 (5 bases). This CDR3 region has 16 residues. Germline assignment: CDR1 SQVTM and CDR2 ANQGSEA.

The table lists this clone with a few counts. The V and J genes are TRBV20-1 and TRBJ2-7; D remains unclear. The germline V and J ends were trimmed by 0 bases and 9 bases, with 9 bases remaining between them. CDR3 length: 11 residues. Germline V lookup: CDR1 DFQATT, CDR2 SNEGSKA (reference sequence). In DNA form, the CDR3 reads TGCAGTGCTAGAGAACAGCTCTCGCAGTACTTC. Its translation: CSAREQLSQYF.

CDR3 sequence reads: CASSQDGGRFLGEQFF. CDR3 bases: TGCGCCAGCAGCCAAGACGGCGGGAGATTCCTCGGTGAGCAGTTCTTC. This chain connects TRBV4-1 to TRBJ2-1; 7 bases are shared with TRBD2. With 0 bases clipped from V and 9 bases from J, the junction kept 11 bases outside the gene matches. Germline CDR1 and CDR2: MGHRA and YSYEKL. The length of the CDR3 is 16 residues.

The V call is TRBV5-1, the J call TRBJ2-3, with a possible D match to TRBD2 (5 bases). V was cut by 0 bases and J by 4 bases, with 12 bases left in between. Per germline, CDR1 SGHRS and CDR2 YFSETQ. The CDR3 spans 15 residues. The CDR3 reads CASSLGPSHSDTQYF. The CDR3 DNA follows: TGCGCCAGCAGCTTGGGTCCTAGCCATTCAGATACGCAGTATTTT.

This clone was seen once. V is TRBV3-1 (or the pseudogene TRBV3-2) and J is TRBJ1-1; D unclear. CDR1 and CDR2 from the germline V gene are LGHDT and YNNKEL (reference sequence). The germline V and J ends were trimmed by 4 bases and 3 bases, with 12 bases remaining between them. The CDR3 length is 14 residues. The CDR3 loop reads CASSPPYDYTEAFF. The CDR3 region has the DNA TGTGCCAGCAGCCCACCCTACGATTACACTGAAGCTTTCTTT.

This chain joins TRBV29-1 and TRBJ1-2, with D perhaps TRBD1 (5 bases). Trimming took 8 bases from V and 6 from J, leaving 16 bases between them. The V gene's germline CDR1 is SQVTM and CDR2 ANQGSEA. The CDR3 is 12 amino acids. The CDR3 here is CSTIRGEDGYTF. CDR3 in DNA: TGCAGCACTATAAGGGGCGAGGATGGCTACACCTTC.

The chain employs TRBV6-6 and TRBJ2-1, with 7 bases matching TRBD2. CDR3 length: 16 residues. The germline V gene has CDR1 MNHNY and CDR2 SVGAGI (reference sequence). V shed 2 bases, J shed 6 bases, and the junction held 10 bases outside the gene matches. CDR3 DNA sequence: TGTGCCAGCAGTTACGAGCAAGGGACTACCATCAATGAGCAGTTCTTC. Encoded protein: CASSYEQGTTINEQFF.

This clone was seen at least ten times. V is TRBV7-2 and J is TRBJ1-2; D not resolved. The CDR3 length is 12 residues. Germline CDR1 reads SGHTA; CDR2 reads FQGNSA. The ends were cut back, 5 bases at V and 4 bases at J, with 8 bases in the middle. The CDR3 region is CASSPDTYGYTF. DNA for the CDR3: TGTGCCAGCAGCCCAGATACCTATGGCTACACCTTC.

The chain's CDR3 is CASSPRLTGVRDAFF. DNA of the CDR3: TGCGCCAGCAGCCCCAGGTTGACAGGGGTGAGAGATGCTTTCTTT. The chain couples TRBV4-1 to TRBJ1-1; TRBD1 matches 8 bases. Germline loops: CDR1 MGHRA, CDR2 YSYEKL. The CDR3 contains 15 residues. With 4 bases clipped from V and 11 bases from J, the junction kept 15 bases outside the gene matches.

The chain couples TRBV2 to TRBJ1-2; TRBD1 matches 7 bases. Trimming took 8 bases from V and 0 from J; bases not matched to a gene: 6. The germline CDR1 and CDR2 sequences are SNHLY and FYNNEI. This CDR3 is built from 14 residues. The CDR3: CASRTGPPNYGYTF. Written as DNA, the CDR3 is TGTGCCAGCCGGACAGGACCTCCTAACTATGGCTACACCTTC.

The rearrangement links TRBV11-1 to TRBJ2-1; 10 positions match TRBD1. CDR3 size: 16 residues. From germline, CDR1 is SGHAT and CDR2 FQDESV (reference sequence). The V segment lost 1 base and the J segment 2 bases; nucleotides outside the gene matches: 2. The CDR3, as DNA: TGTGCCAGCAGCTTAGGACAGGGGGCGGCCTACAATGAGCAGTTCTTC. The encoded protein is CASSLGQGAAYNEQFF.

This sequence joins TRBV3-1 (or the pseudogene TRBV3-2) and TRBJ2-1, with D possibly TRBD2 on 5 matching bases. The CDR3 totals 15 residues. The germline gives CDR1 LGHDT, CDR2 YNNKEL (reference sequence). V was clipped by 5 bases and J by 0 bases, with 11 bases between them. The CDR3 protein is CASSYRRSSYNEQFF. As DNA, the CDR3 is TGTGCCAGCAGCTACCGGAGGAGCTCCTACAATGAGCAGTTCTTC.

The J gene is TRBJ2-3, the V gene TRBV9; D possibly corresponds to TRBD1 (6 bases). This CDR3 is 15 amino acids long. V was clipped by 0 bases and J by 2 bases, with 10 bases between them. Germline V gives CDR1 SGDLS, CDR2 YYNGEE. For the CDR3, the DNA is TGTGCCAGCAGCGTAGGAGGGGGAAACACAGATACGCAGTATTTT. Amino acids: CASSVGGGNTDTQYF.

The chain links TRBV3-1 (or the pseudogene TRBV3-2) to TRBJ1-1, with D perhaps TRBD1 (6 bases). V was clipped by 4 bases and J by 0 bases, with 12 bases between them. CDR3 length: 15 amino acids. The germline CDR1 and CDR2 sequences are LGHDT and YNNKEL (reference sequence). This CDR3 is CASSRTVVMNTEAFF. The CDR3 DNA reads as TGTGCCAGCAGCCGGACAGTCGTTATGAACACTGAAGCTTTCTTT.

The V gene is TRBV20-1, the J gene TRBJ2-7; D unclear. The J call may not be correct, given that the DNA end is closer to TRBJ2-5. Germline loops: CDR1 DFQATT, CDR2 SNEGSKA (reference sequence). This CDR3 is built from 11 residues. CDR3: CSATPEETQYF. In DNA, the CDR3 is TGCAGTGCTACTCCAGAGGAGACCCAGTACTTC.

This rearrangement joins TRBV18 to TRBJ1-6, with TRBD1 matching 10 bases. The germline gives CDR1 KGHSH, CDR2 LQKENI. The CDR3 is made up of 17 amino acids. V lost 6 bases to trimming and J lost 4 bases; unmatched junction nucleotides: 9. This CDR3 reads CASSPRDRGIYNSPLHF. CDR3 coding DNA: TGTGCCAGCTCTCCCCGGGACAGGGGCATTTATAATTCACCCCTCCACTTT.

The chain recombines TRBV3-1 (or the pseudogene TRBV3-2) with TRBJ2-3; 10 bases are a match to TRBD2. The V gene's germline CDR1 is LGHDT and CDR2 YNNKEL (reference sequence). The CDR3 is 17 residues long. Losses at the gene ends were 4 bases for V and 0 bases for J; bases not matched to a gene: 7. The CDR3 loop reads CASSRAGGPFSTDTQYF. The CDR3 region has the DNA TGTGCCAGCAGCCGAGCGGGAGGGCCTTTTAGCACAGATACGCAGTATTTT.

The CDR3 protein is CASSGQQVEKLFF. In nucleotides, the CDR3 is TGTGCCAGCAGCGGCCAACAGGTTGAAAAACTGTTTTTT. V and J are TRBV5-5 and TRBJ1-4; perhaps TRBD1 as D (5 bases). Germline lookup yields CDR1 SGHKS and CDR2 YYEKEE (reference sequence). This CDR3 is 13 amino acids long. Trimming cost V 4 bases and J 7 bases, with 11 bases left between them.

V and J are TRBV3-1 (or the pseudogene TRBV3-2) and TRBJ2-7; 7 nucleotides align to TRBD2. The CDR3 consists of 15 residues. V dropped 1 base and J dropped 2; count of bases not matched to a gene: 5. Germline values: CDR1 LGHDT, CDR2 YNNKEL (reference sequence). This CDR3 is CASSQGPGRTYEQYF. CDR3 DNA sequence: TGTGCCAGCAGCCAAGGACCCGGGAGGACCTACGAGCAGTACTTC.

The V call is TRBV10-3, the J call TRBJ1-2; D uncertain. The CDR3 contains 17 residues. V was clipped by 10 bases and J by 8 bases, with 32 bases between them. Germline CDR1 is ENHRY and CDR2 is SYGVKD. The CDR3 here is CATSNLRTVRNYEGYTF. In DNA form, the CDR3 reads TGTGCCACCTCTAACCTGAGAACAGTTCGTAATTATGAGGGCTACACCTTC.

This clone was seen only once. The sample holds other DNA sequences that translate to the same CDR3. The V call is TRBV18, the J call TRBJ2-1, with TRBD2 matching 16 bases. Germline V gives CDR1 KGHSH, CDR2 LQKENI. The junction had 9 bases not matched to a gene; V was cut back by 4 bases and J by 6 bases. The CDR3 contains 18 residues. CDR3 coding DNA: TGTGCCAGCTCACGGCAGGGACTAGCGGGAGGGCCTAGCAATGAGCAGTTCTTC. Translated: CASSRQGLAGGPSNEQFF.

The V call is TRBV14, the J call TRBJ2-3, with D perhaps TRBD1 (5 bases). Trimming took 4 bases from V and 8 from J, leaving 13 bases between them. The CDR3 runs to 13 residues. CDR1 is SGHDN and CDR2 is FVKESK in the germline V gene. The CDR3 coding sequence is TGTGCCAGCAGCCCAGATCTTCAGGGTACGCAGTATTTT. It encodes CASSPDLQGTQYF.